The entry that follows covers one T cell receptor beta chain sequence. This record comes from a study of blood T cell repertoires in COVID-19. Study-wide context: Researchers got acute and convalescent COVID-19 samples from the United States, Italy and Spain. In each case, the material was cDNA or gDNA derived from T cells, B-cell-depleted T cells, or PBMCs.

Between the trimmed V and J ends, which lost 0 bases and 7 bases, there was a span of 7 bases. The CDR3 sequence is 13 residues long. The germline CDR1 and CDR2 sequences are SGHDT and YYEEEE. Authors' analysis steps: Researchers report that nucleated cell counts were estimated from reference gene primer amplification. Here immunoSEQ multiplex PCR was the method, and the copy in TCRdb shows in-frame clones only, minus some. V, J and clone size were drawn from that table, and D and trimming were deduced from the DNA. The data hold 150,000 to 200,000 clones, with roughly 86% observed a single time. The rearrangement joins TRBV5-6 to TRBJ1-4, with no clear D. This TCR derives from a man aged 35-49 years who had recovered from COVID-19. The sequenced material came from peripheral blood. CDR3: CASSLGGGEKLFF. The CDR3 region has the DNA TGTGCCAGCAGCTTGGGGGGAGGTGAAAAACTGTTTTTT.